Below, 9 T cell receptor beta chains from the same sample are listed, as sequenced in a study of blood T cell repertoires in COVID-19. Only in-frame clones appear in the TCRdb table, and some are missing; sequencing was by immunoSEQ multiplex PCR. The repertoire includes 220,000 or so clones, 75% to 85% of them detected once, and 8% to 10% sits in the top ten. Sample: peripheral blood. The receptors stem from a woman older than 75 with COVID-19, enrolled during active disease.

The chain is built from TRBV5-1 and TRBJ1-4, with 11 bases matching TRBD1. Germline trimming cut 4 bases from V and 7 bases from J; bases unmatched to any gene: 3. The CDR3 loop spans 14 amino acids. Per the germline V gene, CDR1 is SGHRS and CDR2 is YFSETQ. This CDR3 is CASSADRGLEKLFF. For the CDR3, the DNA is TGCGCCAGCAGCGCGGACAGGGGGCTTGAAAAACTGTTTTTT.

The chain links TRBV6-5 to TRBJ1-1; 9 nucleotides match TRBD1. Germline loops: CDR1 MNHEY, CDR2 SVGAGI. J lost 2 bases, V lost 6 bases, and 7 bases had no gene match. The CDR3 has 15 amino acids. The CDR3 DNA follows: TGTGCCAGCAGGACAGGGACAGGGTATAACACTGAAGCTTTCTTT. This translates into CASRTGTGYNTEAFF.

The chain links TRBV7-9 to TRBJ2-2; 7 bases fit TRBD1. The CDR3 runs to 13 residues. The germline CDR1 and CDR2 sequences are SEHNR and FQNEAQ (reference sequence). V shed 5 bases and J 9 bases; nucleotides not matched to a gene: 6. CDR3 sequence (DNA): TGTGCCAGCAGCCCCCTAGGGGGCCGGGAGCTGTTTTTT. Its translation: CASSPLGGRELFF.

CDR3 sequence reads: CAISDITGQLSYNEQFF. In DNA, the CDR3 is TGTGCCATCAGTGACATAACGGGACAGCTATCCTACAATGAGCAGTTCTTC. The genes are TRBV10-3 and TRBJ2-1; 7 nucleotides line up with TRBD1. V was clipped by 3 bases and J by 1 base; unmatched bases: 9. The CDR3 is 17 residues long. Germline V gene sequence: CDR1 ENHRY, CDR2 SYGVKD.

This clone has only one observation. This chain joins TRBV5-1 and TRBJ1-1; no reliable D call. V lost 0 bases and J lost 3, with 9 bases in between. Looked up from germline, CDR1 is SGHRS and CDR2 is YFSETQ. The CDR3 has 14 amino acids. The CDR3 region has the DNA TGCGCCAGCAGCTTGGAGGGAGGGTACACTGAAGCTTTCTTT. Its protein is CASSLEGGYTEAFF.

J is TRBJ2-1 and V is TRBV11-3, with 7 bases identical to TRBD2. CDR1 is SGHNT and CDR2 is YENEEA in the germline V gene. The CDR3 is made up of 16 amino acids. V shed 5 bases, J shed 6 bases, and the junction held 13 bases outside the gene matches. The CDR3 DNA reads TGTGCCAGCAGCATCGGGGGGTCTACTAGTGGCAATGAGCAGTTCTTC. This gives the protein CASSIGGSTSGNEQFF.

The chain employs TRBV18 and TRBJ1-2, with TRBD1 matching 9 bases. The CDR3 contains 13 residues. After removal of 3 bases from V and 9 bases from J, the junction contained 5 bases not matched to a gene. Per the germline V gene, CDR1 is KGHSH and CDR2 is LQKENI. CDR3 amino acids: CASSPRQGDRYTF. The CDR3 DNA is TGTGCCAGCTCACCGCGACAGGGGGATCGCTACACCTTC.

The CDR3 region has the DNA TGTGCCAGCAGCTTACAGGGAGGTCCTGGCTACACCTTC. This sequence encodes CASSLQGGPGYTF. This sequence joins TRBV28 and TRBJ1-2; D perhaps matches TRBD1 (6 bases). The V and J ends lost 6 bases and 7 bases respectively, with 15 bases between them. Germline-derived CDR1 and CDR2 are MDHEN and SYDVKM. The CDR3 consists of 13 residues.

The CDR3 DNA follows: TGTGCCAGCAGCTTGGGCCCTACCTACGAGCAGTACTTC. It yields the protein CASSLGPTYEQYF. The rearrangement uses TRBV5-8 and TRBJ2-7; D remains unclear. The V end was cut by 0 bases, the J end by 2 bases, with 6 bases between. Looked up from germline, CDR1 is SGHTS and CDR2 is YDEGEE. The CDR3 has 13 amino acids.